This TCR beta chain was recorded in a study of control samples from healthy donors and cancer patients. V was clipped by 2 bases and J by 6 bases, with 7 bases between them. Germline V CDR1 and CDR2: MDHEN, SYDVKM. The CDR3 loop spans 12 amino acids. Only in-frame clones appear in the TCRdb table, and some are missing; sequencing was by immunoSEQ multiplex PCR. In the table there are under 150,000 clones, more than 85% of which are singletons. What was sequenced was PBMCs. The gene calls are TRBV28 and TRBJ1-2, with D tentatively TRBD1 (5 bases). The origin of this receptor is a man aged 45-60 years with head and neck cancer. The CDR3 spells CASSLRGDGYTF. DNA for the CDR3: TGTGCCAGCAGTTTACGAGGGGATGGCTACACCTTC.